Listed here are 17 T cell receptor beta chains from one sample, sequenced in a study of regulatory T cells in long-lasting Graves disease. As to time point: persistent/refractory GD, antithyroid drugs over 5 years with positive TRAb. From PBMCs, RNA was extracted and then used to make the TCR library. Building the TCR beta libraries relied on iRepertoire HTBI primers, and CDR3 regions underwent Arm-PCR. TCRdb reprocessed the multiplex PCR reads with MiXCR, giving one entry per CDR3 protein. The repertoire holds around 460,000 distinct CDR3 sequences, about 20% seen once, with under 15% in the top ten. The sequences come from peripheral blood mononuclear cells (PBMCs), collected when the disease was refractory, from a patient treated with antithyroid drugs. The receptors were sampled from a female donor with Graves disease.

The rearrangement uses TRBV7-9 and TRBJ2-7, with 12 bases identical to TRBD2. V shed 5 bases, J shed 5 bases, and the junction held 7 bases outside the gene matches. The CDR3 loop spans 15 amino acids. Germline V gene data show CDR1 as SEHNR and CDR2 as FQNEAQ (reference sequence). The CDR3 DNA reads TGTGCCAGCAGCCCCGGACTAGCGGGAATCCACGAGCAGTACTTC. Translation gives CASSPGLAGIHEQYF.

This rearrangement joins TRBV5-1 to TRBJ2-7, with 12 bases fitting TRBD2. With 3 bases clipped from V and 6 bases from J, the junction kept 13 bases outside the gene matches. Germline V gene lookup returns CDR1 SGHRS and CDR2 YFSETQ. CDR3 length equals 17 residues. In DNA form, the CDR3 reads TGCGCCAGCAGCTCCGGCGGACTAGCGGGGTTGTGGGCCGAGCAGTACTTC. It specifies CASSSGGLAGLWAEQYF.

This clonotype has at least ten counts. The chain combines TRBV28 with TRBJ1-2; no clear D gene. The V and J ends lost 1 base and 7 bases respectively, with 7 bases between them. Germline loops: CDR1 MDHEN, CDR2 SYDVKM. The CDR3 covers 12 residues. CDR3 in amino acids: CASSLFRTGYTF. In DNA, the CDR3 is TGTGCCAGCAGTTTATTTCGAACTGGCTACACCTTC.

This clonotype was recorded many times. The gene calls are TRBV6-1 and TRBJ2-2; TRBD2 might be the D (5 bases). The V gene's germline CDR1 is MNHNS and CDR2 SASEGT. V gave up 8 bases and J gave up 1 base, with 8 bases separating them. The CDR3 totals 13 residues. Here the CDR3 DNA reads TGTGCCAGCGCCGCGGGGAACACCGGGGAGCTGTTTTTT. Its protein is CASAAGNTGELFF.

This clonotype was observed a handful of times. The chain links TRBV12-3 or TRBV12-4 to TRBJ1-3; 9 nucleotides align to TRBD1. The CDR3 loop spans 14 amino acids. Unmatched junction bases numbered 1, after V lost 6 bases and J lost 1 base. The CDR3 nucleotides read TGTGCCAGCAGACAGGGGGCGTCTGGAAACACCATATATTTT. Translating it yields CASRQGASGNTIYF.

In its sample, this clonotype was seen many times. The CDR3, as DNA: TGTGCCAGCAGCCACGGGACTAGCGGGGGGGCTACCCAGTACTTC. This translates into CASSHGTSGGATQYF. The chain recombines TRBV7-2 with TRBJ2-5, with 16 bases identical to TRBD2. J was trimmed by 8 bases and V by 5 bases; bases with no gene match: 5. The CDR3 runs 15 residues. CDR1 is SGHTA and CDR2 is FQGNSA in the germline V gene.

This clonotype was observed a single time. A read error may explain this, as a much larger clone is one base away. The chain is built from TRBV7-2 and TRBJ1-2, with D possibly matching TRBD1 (6 bases). The germline V and J ends were trimmed by 2 bases and 1 base, with 11 bases remaining between them. Germline loops: CDR1 SGHTA, CDR2 FQGNSA. There are 15 residues in the CDR3. In DNA form, the CDR3 reads TGTGCCAGCAGCTTAACTAAGGGGGATAACTATGGCTACACCTTC. It encodes CASSLTKGDNYGYTF. The full variable domain, in which reference TRBV7-2 and TRBJ1-2 provide the parts outside the CDR3, is GAGVSQSPSNKVTEKGKDVELRCDPISGHTALYWYRQSLGQGLEFLIYFQGNSAPDKSGLPSDRFSAERTGGSVSTLTIQRTQQEDSAVYLCASSLTKGDNYGYTFGSGTRLTVV.

The chain recombines TRBV30 with TRBJ2-5; 7 bases line up with TRBD1. Germline lookup yields CDR1 GTSNPN and CDR2 SVGIG (reference sequence). Trimming cost V 2 bases and J 1 base; bases outside gene matches: 4. The CDR3 has 14 amino acids. The CDR3 region is CAWSLDRSQETQYF. The CDR3 bases are TGTGCCTGGAGTTTGGACAGGAGCCAAGAGACCCAGTACTTC.

This clonotype was found many times. The V call is TRBV28, the J call TRBJ1-2; maybe TRBD1 (6 bases). Germline CDR1 MDHEN, CDR2 SYDVKM. The CDR3 covers 13 residues. V lost 8 bases and J 0 bases, leaving 10 bases between the germline ends. The CDR3: CASSGHSNYGYTF. The CDR3 region has the DNA TGTGCCAGCTCGGGACATTCTAACTATGGCTACACCTTC.

In this sample, this clonotype turned up many times. The rearrangement links TRBV12-3 or TRBV12-4 to TRBJ1-5; D is ambiguous. The germline V and J ends were trimmed by 6 bases and 6 bases, with 9 bases remaining between them. This CDR3 has 12 amino acids. The chain's CDR3 is CASSASPQPQHF. Written as DNA, the CDR3 is TGTGCCAGCAGCGCTTCACCTCAGCCCCAGCATTTT.

The CDR3 reads CASSTRQGINIQYF. In nucleotides, the CDR3 is TGTGCCAGCAGTACAAGACAGGGGATTAACATTCAGTACTTC. The chain links TRBV28 to TRBJ2-4; 8 bases map to TRBD1. V lost 5 bases and J lost 7; bases outside the gene matches: 7. The length of the CDR3 is 14 residues. Germline assignment: CDR1 MDHEN and CDR2 SYDVKM.

A remark on this clonotype: This clone may be a read error of a much larger clone one base away. This is likely a read error, given that the CDR3 carries no conserved phenylalanine or tryptophan at its end. The chain joins TRBV30 to TRBJ1-6; TRBD1 is a possible D gene (6 bases). The germline gives CDR1 GTSNPN, CDR2 SVGIG (reference sequence). The germline V and J ends were trimmed by 4 bases and 5 bases, with 12 bases remaining between them. The CDR3 is 14 amino acids. CDR3 nucleotides: TGTGCCTGGAACCAGGGGATTGATAATTCACCCCTCCACCTT. Protein: CAWNQGIDNSPLHL.

This chain joins TRBV30 and TRBJ1-6; tentatively, D is TRBD1 (5 bases). Germline V CDR1 and CDR2: GTSNPN, SVGIG (reference sequence). The CDR3 has 13 residues. V lost 0 bases, J lost 10 bases, and 10 bases lay in between. The CDR3 nucleotides read TGTGCCTGGAGTGTAGACAGCGAATCACCCCTCCACTTT. It encodes CAWSVDSESPLHF.

This clonotype has just one count. The missing conserved phenylalanine or tryptophan at the end of this CDR3 makes a read error likely. J is TRBJ2-7 and V is TRBV3-1; 7 nucleotides match TRBD1. Germline V lookup: CDR1 LGHDT, CDR2 YNNKEL (reference sequence). CDR3 length equals 16 residues. V gave up 4 bases and J gave up 0 bases; unmatched junction bases: 9. The CDR3 loop is CASSRAGTATSYEQYS. The CDR3, as DNA: TGTGCCAGCAGCCGAGCCGGGACAGCCACCTCCTACGAGCAGTACTCC.

There are a few counts of this clonotype. The rearrangement joins TRBV2 to TRBJ1-3, with 7 nucleotides matching TRBD1. V shed 5 bases, J shed 4 bases, and the junction held 11 bases outside the gene matches. CDR3 size: 16 residues. In germline, CDR1 is SNHLY, CDR2 FYNNEI. As DNA, the CDR3 is TGTGCCAGCAGTACAGGAAAAGACAGGGTCGGAAACACCATATATTTT. Translation: CASSTGKDRVGNTIYF.

This clonotype occurred a few times. The gene calls are TRBV20-1 and TRBJ2-7; D might be TRBD2 (6 bases). This CDR3 region has 14 residues. V lost 1 base, J lost 0 bases, and 10 bases lay in between. In germline, CDR1 is DFQATT, CDR2 SNEGSKA (reference sequence). The CDR3, as DNA: TGCAGTGCTAGAGGCGGGGTTAACTCCTACGAGCAGTACTTC. Encoded protein: CSARGGVNSYEQYF.

Here the CDR3 DNA reads TGTGCCAGCAGTCCTCCCCGGGCCCAGGGAGAAGCTTTCTTT. It translates to CASSPPRAQGEAFF. This chain connects TRBV25-1 to TRBJ1-1; D might be TRBD1 (5 bases). V was clipped by 5 bases and J by 8 bases, with 18 bases between them. CDR1 and CDR2 from the germline V gene are MGHDK and SYGVNS. CDR3 length equals 14 residues.